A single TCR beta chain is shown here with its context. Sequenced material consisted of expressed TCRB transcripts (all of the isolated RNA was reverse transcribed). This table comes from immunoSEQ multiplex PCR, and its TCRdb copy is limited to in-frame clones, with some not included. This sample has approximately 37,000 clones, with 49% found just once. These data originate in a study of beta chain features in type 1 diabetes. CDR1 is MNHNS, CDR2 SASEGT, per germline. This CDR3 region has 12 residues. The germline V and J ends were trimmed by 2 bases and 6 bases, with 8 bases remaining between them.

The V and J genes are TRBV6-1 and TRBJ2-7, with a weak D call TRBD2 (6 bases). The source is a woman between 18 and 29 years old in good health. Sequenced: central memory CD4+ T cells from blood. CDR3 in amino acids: CASSEHGGEQYF. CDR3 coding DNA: TGTGCCAGCAGTGAACACGGGGGCGAGCAGTACTTC.